This section outlines one T cell receptor beta chain sequence together with its context. Its binding antigen is unknown. One base away there is no much larger clone; base qualities are not given. The data are from a study of beta chain features in type 1 diabetes (dated by TCRdb to 2016 to 2018). Regarding the complete study: Patients and healthy donors did not differ in mean age, gender distribution, total cell number or subset yield. A total of over 90,000,000 sorted cells were examined across all samples, and a strong correlation was observed between cell number per subset and RNA yield. The study compared the TCRB repertoires of sorted circulating CD4+ T cell subsets in recently diagnosed type 1 diabetes patients with those in matched healthy donors. Regulatory and stem cell-like memory subsets were obtained from only 8 patients and roughly 8 healthy donors, while naive and central memory subsets were obtained from all 30 or so donors. The full study reports these points: Only small numbers of individuals were included in the HLA sub-analyses, which left unresolved whether HLA type had any influence on TCRB rearrangement. Patients with type 1 diabetes made fewer insertions and deleted more nucleotides at VDJ recombination sites, implying thymic rearrangement abnormalities. PCR might favor shorter templates, but patient and control samples were amplified and corrected together, so any skew would affect both groups equally. A moderate but significant shortening of TCRB CDR3 length was observed in type 1 diabetes patients in all four CD4+ subsets. Because cDNA was sequenced instead of genomic DNA, highly expressing activated cells could be over-represented, though the groups showed no difference in activation or CD3 levels. Naive, central memory and regulatory TCRB repertoires appeared more similar among patients than among healthy donors.

The V end gives up 5 bases and the J end 8 bases, leaving 7 bases in the junction not matched to a gene. The germline V gene specifies SNHLY as CDR1 and FYNNEI as CDR2. Including cysteine and phenylalanine, the CDR3 has 15 amino acids. Just the 45-base CDR3 DNA is kept, in frame starting at base 1. The entire amount of isolated RNA was reverse transcribed using the High Capacity cDNA Reverse Transcription Kit, so the sequenced TCRB transcripts were expressed ones. Deep immunoSEQ sequencing was performed on naive, central memory and regulatory T cell samples, with an average of about 4 million total reads per sample. After sorted cells were lysed in RLT buffer, RNA was extracted with DNase-treated RNeasy Micro or Mini kits, with the choice depending on cell number. To prevent cross-contamination, every cell subset was processed on its own, while patient and healthy donor samples were processed together. Using the immunoSEQ multiplex PCR, TCRB sequences were amplified from cDNA into 87-bp fragments spanning the CDR3 region. Sequencing of the amplicons was done on the Illumina HiSeq platform. In the paper's pipeline: Synthetic template baselines were used to correct PCR bias computationally, reads within Hamming distance 2 were collapsed, and singletons that could not be merged were discarded. Reads were aligned to IMGT to assign V, D and J genes, CDR3 length, and insertions or deletions at six rearrangement sites. Within each subset, clonotype counts were normalized to the number of sorted cells before true diversity and Gini coefficients were calculated with the tcR R package. Repertoire sharing was quantified using the overlap coefficient calculated on TCRB nucleotide sequences. As a proxy for the pre-selection repertoire, out-of-frame TCRB sequences from naive cells were analyzed. TCRdb took over this immuneACCESS table, retaining in-frame rearrangements with V and J assigned. Such tables are incomplete; in checked studies, under half of the missing clones stem from an unresolved V gene, and the remainder is unexplained. The V and J calls and the clone size are those of that table, but D and trimming were determined from the DNA. This sample lists 500,000 to 800,000 clones; around 12% were detected once. In total, the top ten clones hold more than 0.09% of the sample.

From each donor, a single peripheral blood sample of roughly 0.11 L on average was drawn into heparinised tubes. Naive, central memory, regulatory and stem cell-like memory CD4+ T cells were sorted on a BD FACSAria II using a panel including CD45RO, CCR7, CD25, CD127, CD95 and CD27. A purity above 95% was achieved for all sorted populations. PBMCs were separated immediately by Lymphoprep density gradient centrifugation and were stained directly, without being cultured. So that batch effects would be minimized, each experiment stained and sorted samples in pairs, pairing one healthy donor with one patient.

The sample comprised naive CD4+ T cells from blood. Read against the paper, the sample's cell subset or site label means: true naive CD4+ T cells. The rearrangement combines TRBV2 with TRBJ2-1; the junction holds 12 bases that match TRBD1. The sequence was obtained from a man younger than 45 with type 1 diabetes. CDR3 region: CASSPGQGARDEQFF. The bases read TGTGCCAGCAGTCCGGGACAGGGGGCTAGGGATGAGCAGTTCTTC.